Listed below are T cell receptor beta chains from one sample, sequenced in a study of T cells in Graves' hyperthyroidism and ophthalmopathy. TCRdb re-analysed the multiplex PCR reads in MiXCR, keeping a single row per CDR3 protein. The sample holds hundreds of thousands of distinct CDR3 sequences, about 17% seen once. Sequenced: blood. The source is a woman in her forties or fifties with Graves' hyperthyroidism that later progressed to Graves' ophthalmopathy. Each CDR3 is given with its conserved first and last residue. The order of the fields is J gene, V gene, D gene, clone size, CDR3 protein, CDR3 DNA. D genes are given only for firm matches. The size entry is marked missing in some rows and otherwise reads once, few, many or a size class.

J gene: TRBJ1-3
V gene: TRBV10-3
D gene: NA
clone size: few
CDR3 protein: CAINEGTGNTIYF
CDR3 DNA: TGTGCCATCAACGAGGGGACTGGAAACACCATATATTTT

J gene: TRBJ2-3
V gene: TRBV10-1
D gene: TRBD2
clone size: NA
CDR3 protein: CASSESRLAGFEDTQYF
CDR3 DNA: TGCGCCAGCAGTGAGTCGAGACTAGCGGGTTTCGAGGATACGCAGTATTTT

J gene: TRBJ1-2
V gene: TRBV6-5
D gene: NA
clone size: many
CDR3 protein: CASSYYGGRNYGYTF
CDR3 DNA: TGTGCCAGCAGTTACTACGGGGGGCGTAACTATGGCTACACCTTC

J gene: TRBJ2-2
V gene: TRBV5-1
D gene: NA
clone size: NA
CDR3 protein: CASTHSRDTGNTGELFF
CDR3 DNA: TGCGCCAGCACCCACTCCCGGGACACAGGCAACACCGGGGAGCTGTTTTTT

J gene: TRBJ2-4
V gene: TRBV9
D gene: TRBD1
clone size: few
CDR3 protein: CASSARDRGPKNIQYF
CDR3 DNA: TGTGCCAGCAGCGCCCGGGACAGGGGGCCCAAAAACATTCAGTACTTC

J gene: TRBJ2-7
V gene: TRBV7-3
D gene: NA
clone size: few
CDR3 protein: CASSLENRQYF
CDR3 DNA: TGTGCCAGCAGCTTAGAAAATCGGCAGTACTTC

J gene: TRBJ2-1
V gene: TRBV2
D gene: NA
clone size: many
CDR3 protein: CASQINEQFF
CDR3 DNA: TGTGCCAGCCAGATCAATGAGCAGTTCTTC

J gene: TRBJ1-1
V gene: TRBV11-1
D gene: NA
clone size: many
CDR3 protein: CASSSRAPMNTEAFF
CDR3 DNA: TGTGCCAGCAGCTCCAGGGCACCTATGAACACTGAAGCTTTCTTT

J gene: TRBJ1-3
V gene: TRBV20-1
D gene: NA
clone size: many
CDR3 protein: CSARGEGSRNTIYF
CDR3 DNA: TGCAGTGCTAGAGGGGAGGGGTCCCGAAACACCATATATTTT

J gene: TRBJ2-2
V gene: TRBV3-1
D gene: NA
clone size: NA
CDR3 protein: CASSQPEGRLFF
CDR3 DNA: TGTGCCAGCAGCCAACCGGAGGGGAGGCTGTTTTTT

J gene: TRBJ1-3
V gene: TRBV7-9
D gene: NA
clone size: NA
CDR3 protein: CASSTRTGNTIYF
CDR3 DNA: TGTGCCAGCAGCACGCGGACGGGAAACACCATATATTTT

J gene: TRBJ1-1
V gene: TRBV5-1
D gene: NA
clone size: many
CDR3 protein: CASSLVVRTDEETFF
CDR3 DNA: TGCGCCAGCAGCTTGGTTGTTCGGACAGACGAAGAGACTTTCTTT

J gene: TRBJ1-1
V gene: TRBV30
D gene: TRBD1
clone size: many
CDR3 protein: CAWWTGMNTEAFF
CDR3 DNA: TGTGCCTGGTGGACAGGGATGAACACTGAAGCTTTCTTT

J gene: TRBJ2-3
V gene: TRBV12-3/TRBV12-4
D gene: NA
clone size: NA
CDR3 protein: CASRTGPRTDTQYF
CDR3 DNA: TGTGCCAGCAGAACAGGGCCTCGAACAGATACGCAGTATTTT

J gene: TRBJ2-7
V gene: TRBV5-1
D gene: NA
clone size: many
CDR3 protein: CASSLESVTTGEQYF
CDR3 DNA: TGCGCCAGCAGCTTGGAGTCAGTTACCACTGGCGAGCAGTACTTC

J gene: TRBJ2-1
V gene: TRBV5-1
D gene: NA
clone size: many
CDR3 protein: CASSYGKEYNEQFF
CDR3 DNA: TGCGCCAGCAGCTACGGGAAGGAGTACAATGAGCAGTTCTTC

J gene: TRBJ1-4
V gene: TRBV11-2
D gene: NA
clone size: many
CDR3 protein: CASSPHRGGEKLFF
CDR3 DNA: TGTGCCAGCAGCCCTCATAGGGGAGGAGAAAAACTGTTTTTT

J gene: TRBJ2-2
V gene: TRBV3-1
D gene: NA
clone size: NA
CDR3 protein: CASSHIKANTGELFF
CDR3 DNA: TGTGCCAGCAGCCATATAAAGGCGAACACCGGGGAGCTGTTTTTT

J gene: TRBJ2-2
V gene: TRBV6-5
D gene: NA
clone size: many
CDR3 protein: CASSYGPGELFF
CDR3 DNA: TGTGCCAGCAGTTACGGGCCCGGGGAGCTGTTTTTT

J gene: TRBJ1-4
V gene: TRBV28
D gene: NA
clone size: NA
CDR3 protein: CASSPMGRGEKLFF
CDR3 DNA: TGTGCCAGCAGCCCCATGGGGCGCGGGGAAAAACTGTTTTTT

J gene: TRBJ2-7
V gene: TRBV15
D gene: TRBD1
clone size: few
CDR3 protein: CATSRGTGYEQYF
CDR3 DNA: TGTGCCACCAGCAGAGGGACAGGCTACGAGCAGTACTTC

J gene: TRBJ1-4
V gene: TRBV2
D gene: NA
clone size: many
CDR3 protein: CASSEGVGGEKLFF
CDR3 DNA: TGTGCCAGCAGTGAGGGGGTGGGGGGTGAAAAACTGTTTTTT

J gene: TRBJ1-2
V gene: TRBV4-1
D gene: NA
clone size: NA
CDR3 protein: CASSQDRWQGNYGYTF
CDR3 DNA: TGCGCCAGCAGCCAAGATCGATGGCAGGGGAACTATGGCTACACCTTC

J gene: TRBJ1-1
V gene: TRBV11-1
D gene: TRBD1
clone size: many
CDR3 protein: CASSSYRGNTEAFF
CDR3 DNA: TGTGCCAGCAGCTCCTACAGGGGGAACACTGAAGCTTTCTTT

J gene: TRBJ1-2
V gene: TRBV19
D gene: NA
clone size: few
CDR3 protein: CASSIDDGRSDGYTF
CDR3 DNA: TGTGCCAGTAGTATAGACGACGGGAGGTCCGATGGCTACACCTTC

J gene: TRBJ2-5
V gene: TRBV20-1
D gene: NA
clone size: many
CDR3 protein: CSARAQGSETQYF
CDR3 DNA: TGCAGTGCTAGAGCTCAGGGGTCCGAGACCCAGTACTTC

J gene: TRBJ2-3
V gene: TRBV20-1
D gene: TRBD2
clone size: few
CDR3 protein: CSAPRLAGASTDTQYF
CDR3 DNA: TGCAGTGCTCCCCGGCTAGCGGGGGCTAGCACAGATACGCAGTATTTT

J gene: TRBJ2-7
V gene: TRBV5-6
D gene: TRBD1
clone size: NA
CDR3 protein: CASGDRDSYEQYF
CDR3 DNA: TGTGCCAGCGGGGACAGAGACTCCTACGAGCAGTACTTC

J gene: TRBJ2-7
V gene: TRBV15
D gene: TRBD1
clone size: NA
CDR3 protein: CATSRDLGQESYEQYF
CDR3 DNA: TGTGCCACCAGCAGAGATCTGGGACAGGAGTCCTACGAGCAGTACTTC